One sample yielded the 7 T cell receptor beta chains listed below, sequenced in a study of human T cells and chemical hapten exposure. Described time point: patch test 2, 6 weeks after DPC sensitization. Regarding treatment: therapeutic diphenylcyclopropenone sensitization with weekly scalp DPC. MiXCR, run by TCRdb on the RACE reads, gives a single entry per CDR3 protein. The table lists about 42,000 distinct CDR3 sequences, more than 8.5% of them singletons. Here the sequenced sample was whole blood, taken in connection with sensitization to the hapten diphenylcyclopropenone (DPC). The origin of the receptors is a woman between 35 and 50 years old with alopecia areata. Some clones in this sample may be carry-over from other donors' samples.

Many counts were recorded for this clonotype. V and J are TRBV9 and TRBJ1-1; no clear D. Germline lookup yields CDR1 SGDLS and CDR2 YYNGEE. The CDR3 contains 14 residues. Deletions cut 5 bases from V and 4 bases from J, with 15 bases between. As DNA, the CDR3 is TGTGCCAGCAGTCCTTTCTCCTTGAGCACTGAAGCTTTCTTT. Protein: CASSPFSLSTEAFF. The full variable domain, completed using reference TRBV9 and TRBJ1-1, is DSGVTQTPKHLITATGQRVTLRCSPRSGDLSVYWYQQSLDQGLQFLIQYYNGEERAKGNILERFSAQQFPDLHSELNLSSLELGDSALYFCASSPFSLSTEAFFGQGTRLTVV.

Ten or more counts support this clonotype. The rearrangement joins TRBV20-1 to TRBJ1-4, with D possibly matching TRBD1 (5 bases). Trimming left V 5 bases short and J 1 base short, with 14 bases between. Germline values: CDR1 DFQATT, CDR2 SNEGSKA (reference sequence). This CDR3 comprises 15 residues. The CDR3, as DNA: TGCAGTGCTGGGGGTCGACGGATAACTAATGAAAAACTGTTTTTT. Residues: CSAGGRRITNEKLFF.

This clonotype has a handful of counts. J is TRBJ2-7 and V is TRBV18; tentative D call: TRBD1 (6 bases). Germline-derived CDR1 and CDR2 are KGHSH and LQKENI. The CDR3 is made up of 14 amino acids. Between the trimmed V and J ends, which lost 6 bases and 6 bases, there was a span of 18 bases. The CDR3 loop is CASSQGQTSREQYF. In DNA form, the CDR3 reads TGTGCCAGCTCTCAGGGGCAGACCTCCCGCGAGCAGTACTTC.

This clonotype occurred many times. This chain joins TRBV7-3 and TRBJ2-7, with 10 positions matching TRBD2. Germline V gene data show CDR1 as SGHTA and CDR2 as FQGTGA. Trimming removed 2 bases from V and 3 bases from J; junction bases left unmatched: 10. There are 17 residues in the CDR3. As DNA, the CDR3 is TGTGCCAGCAGCTTAGCTAGCGGGGGCTCCACGAGCTACGAGCAGTACTTC. Encoded protein: CASSLASGGSTSYEQYF.

The chain has TRBV3-1 and TRBJ2-1, with TRBD1 as a possible D gene (5 bases). CDR1 LGHDT and CDR2 YNNKEL come from the germline V gene (reference sequence). The V and J ends lost 0 bases and 8 bases respectively, with 11 bases between them. CDR3 length: 14 amino acids. The CDR3 sequence is CASSQDPQGDEQFF. CDR3 coding DNA: TGTGCCAGCAGCCAAGATCCCCAGGGTGATGAGCAGTTCTTC.

J is TRBJ1-6 and V is TRBV7-8; D not certain. The CDR3 extends over 15 amino acids. Germline CDR1 is SGHVS and CDR2 is FQNEAQ. Trimming shortened V by 1 base and J by 7 bases, and 11 bases separated the two germline ends. CDR3 residues: CASSLGRQLNSPLHF. The CDR3, as DNA: TGTGCCAGCAGCTTAGGACGGCAGTTAAATTCACCCCTCCACTTT.

This chain uses TRBV28 with TRBJ2-3; no clear D. Deletions cut 8 bases from V and 4 bases from J, with 7 bases between. This CDR3 comprises 11 residues. The germline gives CDR1 MDHEN, CDR2 SYDVKM. Here the CDR3 DNA reads TGTGCCAGCCTTTTCGCAGATACGCAGTATTTT. It yields the protein CASLFADTQYF.